This note documents a single T cell receptor beta chain sequence. This clonotype was recorded many times. Its antigen is not yet known. No clone much larger than this one lies a single base away; base qualities are absent. These data come from a study of response to subunit inactivated influenza vaccine (dated by TCRdb to 2016 to 2019). Turning to the overall study: The study used deep quantitative T cell receptor repertoire profiling to track responses to a trivalent subunit inactivated influenza vaccine. Beyond this particular receptor, the publication reports: According to the authors, only a limited number of new T cells may be recruited by each seasonal influenza vaccination.

From cysteine to phenylalanine, the CDR3 is 14 amino acids long. Kept here is only the CDR3 DNA, which spans 42 bases and is read in frame from base 1. The germline V gene provides CDR1 SGHTA and CDR2 FQGNSA. V sheds 1 base and J sheds 4 bases, leaving 10 bases between their ends. The library was produced with RT-PCR. The listed sequencing device is Illumina HiSeq 2500. TCRdb reanalyzed the raw reads on its own, using fastp at Q25 for trimming and MiXCR for clone calling, and kept in-frame beta chains. Rows with a matching CDR3 protein are joined into one entry that keeps the most common DNA and genes. For this sample there are 710,000 or so distinct CDR3 sequences; 15% to 18% appear just once. The biggest ten clones account for around 10% of the sample.

The rearranged segments are TRBV7-2 and TRBJ2-5; the D gene remains uncertain. This specimen was PBMCs from blood, taken 12 days after vaccination. The clonotype was recovered from a man aged 50-60 years who received an inactivated influenza vaccine. Donor details come from another sample of the same person, matched by shared clones. The DNA is as follows: TGTGCCAGCAGCTTAGTGGGGTCGGGAGAGACCCAGTACTTC. Its product reads: CASSLVGSGETQYF.